This T cell receptor (beta chain) appears in the sequencing data of a study of cytomegalovirus exposure and HLA in healthy donors. CDR1 and CDR2 from the germline V gene are SGHDT and YYEEEE. The CDR3 runs to 17 residues. The PCR used 60 Vbeta and 13 Jbeta primers. This table comes from immunoSEQ multiplex PCR, and its TCRdb copy is limited to in-frame clones, with some not included. The sample lists 170,000 or so clones; about 77% were seen once. About this clone: Germline is not matched at one junction end, which may reflect a read error.

This chain connects TRBV5-6 to TRBJ2-1; 12 nucleotides line up with TRBD1. The receptor was isolated from a man aged 60-69 years in good health and CMV-seronegative. The sample consisted of PBMCs. CDR3 DNA: TGTGCCAGCACCAAGAAAACCGGGACAGGGGGCTACGATGAGCAGTTCTTC. Translated, it gives CASTKKTGTGGYDEQFF. Full variable domain (outside the CDR3, taken from reference TRBV5-6 and TRBJ2-1): DAGVTQSPTHLIKTRGQQVTLRCSPKSGHDTVSWYQQALGQGPQFIFQYYEEEERQRGNFPDRFSGHQFPNYSSELNVNALLLGDSALYLCASTKKTGTGGYDEQFFGPGTRLTVL.